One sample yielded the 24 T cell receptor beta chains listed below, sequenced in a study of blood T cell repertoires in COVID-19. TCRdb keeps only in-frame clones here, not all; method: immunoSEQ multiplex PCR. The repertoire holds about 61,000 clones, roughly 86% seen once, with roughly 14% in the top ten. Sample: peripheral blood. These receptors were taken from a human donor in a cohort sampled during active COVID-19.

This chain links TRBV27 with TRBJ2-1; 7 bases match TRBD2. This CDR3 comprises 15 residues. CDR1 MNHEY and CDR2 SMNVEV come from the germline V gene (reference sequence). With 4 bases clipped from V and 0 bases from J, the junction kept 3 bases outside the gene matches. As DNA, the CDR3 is TGTGCCAGCAGTTCCCGCGGGAGCTCCTACAATGAGCAGTTCTTC. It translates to CASSSRGSSYNEQFF.

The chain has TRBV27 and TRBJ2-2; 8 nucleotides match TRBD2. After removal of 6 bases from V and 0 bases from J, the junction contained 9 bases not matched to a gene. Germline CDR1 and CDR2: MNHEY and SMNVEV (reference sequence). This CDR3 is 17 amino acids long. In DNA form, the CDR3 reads TGTGCCAGCAGCAACCTTATACTAGCGGCGAACACCGGGGAGCTGTTTTTT. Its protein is CASSNLILAANTGELFF.

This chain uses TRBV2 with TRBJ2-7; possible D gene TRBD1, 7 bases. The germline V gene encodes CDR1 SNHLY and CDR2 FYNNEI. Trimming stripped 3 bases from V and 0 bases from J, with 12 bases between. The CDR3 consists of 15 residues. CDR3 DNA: TGTGCCAGCAGTGATCCAGGGGGGAACTCCTACGAGCAGTACTTC. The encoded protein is CASSDPGGNSYEQYF.

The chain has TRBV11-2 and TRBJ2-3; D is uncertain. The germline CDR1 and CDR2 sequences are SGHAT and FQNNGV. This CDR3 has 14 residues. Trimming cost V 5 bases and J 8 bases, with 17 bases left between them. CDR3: CASSPLRAEATQYF. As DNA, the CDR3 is TGTGCCAGCAGCCCTCTGCGCGCGGAAGCTACGCAGTATTTT.

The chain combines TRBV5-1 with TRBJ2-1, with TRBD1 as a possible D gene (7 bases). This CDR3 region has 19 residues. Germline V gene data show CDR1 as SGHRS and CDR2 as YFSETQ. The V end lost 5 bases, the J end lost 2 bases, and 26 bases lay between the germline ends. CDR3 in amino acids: CASRKSDRAKGGAYNEQFF. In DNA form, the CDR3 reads TGCGCCAGCAGAAAGAGCGACAGGGCCAAGGGAGGAGCCTACAATGAGCAGTTCTTC.

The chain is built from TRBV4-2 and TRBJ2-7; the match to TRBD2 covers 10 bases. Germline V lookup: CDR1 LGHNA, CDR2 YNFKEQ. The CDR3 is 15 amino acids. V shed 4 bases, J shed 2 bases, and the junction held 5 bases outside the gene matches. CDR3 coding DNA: TGTGCCAGCAGCCCGCTTAGCGGGAGGACCTACGAGCAGTACTTC. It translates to CASSPLSGRTYEQYF.

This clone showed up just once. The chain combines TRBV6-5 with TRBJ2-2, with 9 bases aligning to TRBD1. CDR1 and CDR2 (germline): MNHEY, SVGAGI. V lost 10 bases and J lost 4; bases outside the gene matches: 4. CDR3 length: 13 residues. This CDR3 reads CATGQGITGELFF. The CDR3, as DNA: TGTGCCACGGGACAGGGTATCACCGGGGAGCTGTTTTTT.

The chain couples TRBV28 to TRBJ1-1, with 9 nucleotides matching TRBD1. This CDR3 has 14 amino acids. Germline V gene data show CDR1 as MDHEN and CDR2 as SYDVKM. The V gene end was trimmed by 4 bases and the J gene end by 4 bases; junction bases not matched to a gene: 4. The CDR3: CASSSTGGSTEAFF. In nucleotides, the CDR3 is TGTGCCAGCAGTTCGACAGGGGGGAGCACTGAAGCTTTCTTT.

CDR3 in amino acids: CASSQVGGGYEQFF. DNA of the CDR3: TGCGCCAGCAGCCAAGTGGGCGGAGGCTATGAGCAGTTCTTC. The rearrangement uses TRBV4-3 and TRBJ2-1; D is perhaps TRBD2 (5 bases). The CDR3 is made up of 14 amino acids. The germline V and J ends were trimmed by 1 base and 8 bases, with 12 bases remaining between them. Per germline, CDR1 LGHNA and CDR2 YSLEER.

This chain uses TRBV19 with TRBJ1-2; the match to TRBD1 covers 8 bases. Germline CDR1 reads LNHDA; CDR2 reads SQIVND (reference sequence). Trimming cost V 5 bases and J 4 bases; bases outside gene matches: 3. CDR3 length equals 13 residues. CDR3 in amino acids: CASSDRGLYGYTF. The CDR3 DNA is TGTGCCAGTAGTGACAGGGGCCTCTATGGCTACACCTTC.

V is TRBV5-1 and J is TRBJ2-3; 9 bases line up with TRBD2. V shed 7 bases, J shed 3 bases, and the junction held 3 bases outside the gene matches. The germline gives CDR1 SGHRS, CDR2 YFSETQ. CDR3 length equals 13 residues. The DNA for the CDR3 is TGCGCCAGCGTCGCGGGGGGGACAGATACGCAGTATTTT. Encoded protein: CASVAGGTDTQYF. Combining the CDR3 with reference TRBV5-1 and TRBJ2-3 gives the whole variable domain KAGVTQTPRYLIKTRGQQVTLSCSPISGHRSVSWYQQTPGQGLQFLFEYFSETQRNKGNFPGRFSGRQFSNSRSEMNVSTLELGDSALYLCASVAGGTDTQYFGPGTRLTVL.

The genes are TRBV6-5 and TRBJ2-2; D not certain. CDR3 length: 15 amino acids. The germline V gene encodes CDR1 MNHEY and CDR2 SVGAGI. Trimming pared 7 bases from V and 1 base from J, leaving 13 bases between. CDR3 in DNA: TGTGCCAGCATCCACCAACAGATGAACACCGGGGAGCTGTTTTTT. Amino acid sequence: CASIHQQMNTGELFF.

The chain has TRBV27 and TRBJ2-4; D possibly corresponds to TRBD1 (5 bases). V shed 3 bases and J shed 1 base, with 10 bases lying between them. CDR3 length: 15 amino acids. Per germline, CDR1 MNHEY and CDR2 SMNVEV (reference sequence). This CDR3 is CASSFRGSAKNIQYF. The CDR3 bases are TGTGCCAGCAGTTTTAGGGGCTCGGCCAAAAACATTCAGTACTTC.

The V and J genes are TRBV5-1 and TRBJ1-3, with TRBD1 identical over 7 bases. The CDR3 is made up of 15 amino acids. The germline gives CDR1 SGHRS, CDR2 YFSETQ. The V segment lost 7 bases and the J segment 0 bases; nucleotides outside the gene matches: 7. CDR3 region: CASSTQGGSGNTIYF. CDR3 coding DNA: TGCGCCAGCTCGACCCAGGGGGGCTCTGGAAACACCATATATTTT. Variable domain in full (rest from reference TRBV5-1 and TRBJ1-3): KAGVTQTPRYLIKTRGQQVTLSCSPISGHRSVSWYQQTPGQGLQFLFEYFSETQRNKGNFPGRFSGRQFSNSRSEMNVSTLELGDSALYLCASSTQGGSGNTIYFGEGSWLTVV.

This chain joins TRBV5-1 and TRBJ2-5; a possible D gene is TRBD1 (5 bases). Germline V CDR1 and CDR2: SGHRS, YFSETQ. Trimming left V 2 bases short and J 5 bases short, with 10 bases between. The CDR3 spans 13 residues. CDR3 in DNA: TGCGCCAGCAGCTTCTGGTCAGGGGAGACCCAGTACTTC. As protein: CASSFWSGETQYF.

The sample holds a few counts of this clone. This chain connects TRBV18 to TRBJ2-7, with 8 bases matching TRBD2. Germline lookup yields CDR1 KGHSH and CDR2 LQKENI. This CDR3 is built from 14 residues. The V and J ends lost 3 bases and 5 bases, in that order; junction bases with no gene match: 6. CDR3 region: CASSPTAGGNEQYF. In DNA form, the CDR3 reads TGTGCCAGCTCACCGACGGCGGGAGGCAACGAGCAGTACTTC.

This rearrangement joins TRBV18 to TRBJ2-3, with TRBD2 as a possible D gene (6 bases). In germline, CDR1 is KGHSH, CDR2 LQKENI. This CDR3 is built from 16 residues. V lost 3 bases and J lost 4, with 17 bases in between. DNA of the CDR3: TGTGCCAGCTCACCCATCCCTCCGGGGGTCGCAGATACGCAGTATTTT. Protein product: CASSPIPPGVADTQYF.

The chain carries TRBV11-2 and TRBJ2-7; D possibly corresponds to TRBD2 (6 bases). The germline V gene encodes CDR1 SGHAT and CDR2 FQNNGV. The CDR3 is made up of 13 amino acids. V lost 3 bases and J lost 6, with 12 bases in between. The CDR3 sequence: CASSLGRAGEQYF. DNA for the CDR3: TGTGCCAGCAGCTTGGGGCGAGCGGGCGAGCAGTACTTC.

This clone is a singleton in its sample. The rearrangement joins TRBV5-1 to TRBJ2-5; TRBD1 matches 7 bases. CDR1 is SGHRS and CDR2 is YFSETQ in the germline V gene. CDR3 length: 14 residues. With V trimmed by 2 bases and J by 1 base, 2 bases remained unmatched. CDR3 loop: CASSFRQGQETQYF. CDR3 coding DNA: TGCGCCAGCAGCTTCCGACAGGGCCAAGAGACCCAGTACTTC.

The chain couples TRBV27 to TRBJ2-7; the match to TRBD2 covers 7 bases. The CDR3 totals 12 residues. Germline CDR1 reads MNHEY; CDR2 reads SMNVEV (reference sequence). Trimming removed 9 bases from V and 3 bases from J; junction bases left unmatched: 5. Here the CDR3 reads CARHPSGYEQYF. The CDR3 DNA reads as TGTGCCAGGCATCCTAGCGGCTACGAGCAGTACTTC.

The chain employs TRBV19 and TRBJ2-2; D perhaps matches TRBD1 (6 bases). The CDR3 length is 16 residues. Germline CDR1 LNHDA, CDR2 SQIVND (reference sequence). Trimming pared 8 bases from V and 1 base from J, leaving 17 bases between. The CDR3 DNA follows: TGTGCCAGTTTCCCTTCCGGGACAAAGAACACCGGGGAGCTGTTTTTT. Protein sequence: CASFPSGTKNTGELFF.

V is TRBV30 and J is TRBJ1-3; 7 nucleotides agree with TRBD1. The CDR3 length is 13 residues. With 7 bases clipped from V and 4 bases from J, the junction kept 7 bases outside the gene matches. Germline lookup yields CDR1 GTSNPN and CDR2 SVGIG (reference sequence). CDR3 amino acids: CAFDRVGGNTIYF. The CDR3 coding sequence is TGTGCCTTTGACAGGGTGGGGGGAAACACCATATATTTT.

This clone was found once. The CDR3 region has the DNA TGTGCCAGCAGCCCCAGCGGTGGAGATACGCAGTATTTT. Encoded protein: CASSPSGGDTQYF. The chain employs TRBV7-9 and TRBJ2-3, with D possibly being TRBD2 (5 bases). The CDR3 sequence is 13 residues long. The V gene's germline CDR1 is SEHNR and CDR2 FQNEAQ (reference sequence). Trimming took off 5 bases at V and 5 bases at J, with 11 bases between the two ends.

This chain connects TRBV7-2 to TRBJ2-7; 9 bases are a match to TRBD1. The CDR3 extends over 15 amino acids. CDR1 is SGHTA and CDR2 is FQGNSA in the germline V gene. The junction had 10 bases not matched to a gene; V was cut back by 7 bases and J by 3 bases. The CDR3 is CASTLLDRGVYEQYF. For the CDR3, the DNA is TGTGCCAGCACTTTACTGGACAGGGGCGTCTACGAGCAGTACTTC.